The present TCR beta chain was sequenced within a study of T and B cells in COVID-19 patients. Study information: COVID-19 patients gave peripheral blood either during active infection or after recovery.

Multiplex PCR with BIOMED2 TRB-A/B primer pools amplified TRB rearrangements. TCRdb redid the calling of the multiplex PCR reads with MiXCR, one entry per CDR3 protein. Counted here are fewer than 15,000 distinct CDR3 sequences, roughly 26% occurring once; the ten biggest clones make up 7% to 8%. TRB was amplified from about 240-490 ng of blood genomic DNA. Whole-study findings and limits: Sorted SARS-CoV-2-responsive or tetramer+ T cells and CD4+, regulatory and CD8+ subsets were not yet sequenced. In COVID-19 patients, T cell receptor beta variable and joining gene use was reportedly strongly skewed.

This clonotype was observed a single time. Antigen: not known. The germline V and J ends were trimmed by 5 bases and 5 bases, with 16 bases remaining between them. Germline assignment: CDR1 MNHEY and CDR2 SMNVEV (reference sequence). CDR3 length: 15 amino acids. V and J are TRBV27 and TRBJ1-5; D unresolved. The sequencing input was blood. The TCR originated in a human donor who had recovered from COVID-19. In DNA form, the CDR3 reads TGTGCCAGCAGTGTGATAGACTCGCGCGATCAGCCCCAGCATTTT. As protein: CASSVIDSRDQPQHF.